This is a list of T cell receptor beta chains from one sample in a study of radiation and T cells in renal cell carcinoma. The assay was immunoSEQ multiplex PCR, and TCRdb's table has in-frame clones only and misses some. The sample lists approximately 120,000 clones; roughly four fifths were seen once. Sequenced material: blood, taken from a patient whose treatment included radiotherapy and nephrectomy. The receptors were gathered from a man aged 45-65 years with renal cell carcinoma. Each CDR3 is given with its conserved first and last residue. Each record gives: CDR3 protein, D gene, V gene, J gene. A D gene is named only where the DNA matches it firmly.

CDR3aa: CASSLAGNTGELFF
d_gene: .
v_gene: TRBV7-3
j_gene: TRBJ2-2

CDR3aa: CASSPGGSNQPQHF
d_gene: .
v_gene: TRBV5-1
j_gene: TRBJ1-5

CDR3aa: CASSRGLFYNEQFF
d_gene: .
v_gene: TRBV28
j_gene: TRBJ2-1

CDR3aa: CAISERVGNQETQYF
d_gene: .
v_gene: TRBV10-3
j_gene: TRBJ2-5

CDR3aa: CARGGRPAGEQYF
d_gene: .
v_gene: TRBV12-5
j_gene: TRBJ2-7

CDR3aa: CASSPPSTDTQYF
d_gene: .
v_gene: TRBV18
j_gene: TRBJ2-3

CDR3aa: CASSSPGGSDEQYF
d_gene: TRBD2
v_gene: TRBV5-4
j_gene: TRBJ2-7

CDR3aa: CASSLRQGKDNSPLHF
d_gene: TRBD1
v_gene: TRBV4-1
j_gene: TRBJ1-6

CDR3aa: CASSLDPALPGPSTDTQYF
d_gene: .
v_gene: TRBV7-6
j_gene: TRBJ2-3

CDR3aa: CASSRDRGEKLFF
d_gene: TRBD1
v_gene: TRBV7-2
j_gene: TRBJ1-4

CDR3aa: CATSRDGGFSPLHF
d_gene: .
v_gene: TRBV15
j_gene: TRBJ1-6

CDR3aa: CASSESKDQYNEQFF
d_gene: .
v_gene: TRBV10-1
j_gene: TRBJ2-1

CDR3aa: CASSESSRKMNTEAFF
d_gene: .
v_gene: TRBV2
j_gene: TRBJ1-1

CDR3aa: CAWSRDTEAFF
d_gene: .
v_gene: TRBV30
j_gene: TRBJ1-1

CDR3aa: CASSPQRDSYNEQFF
d_gene: TRBD2
v_gene: TRBV18
j_gene: TRBJ2-1

CDR3aa: CASSTSSNTEAFF
d_gene: .
v_gene: TRBV7-3
j_gene: TRBJ1-1

CDR3aa: CASSRGPVNTGELFF
d_gene: .
v_gene: TRBV4-3
j_gene: TRBJ2-2